This entry is about one TCR beta chain. Its antigen remains unidentified. As to time point: blood 2 weeks post-SBRT. As for treatment: 15 Gy SBRT to primary tumor, nephrectomy 4 weeks later. The patient's renal cell carcinoma had clear cell pathology. There are 14 residues in the CDR3. Germline V gene lookup returns CDR1 ENHRY and CDR2 SYGVKD. The V and J ends lost 6 bases and 1 base respectively, with 12 bases between them. The record originates from a study of radiation and T cells in renal cell carcinoma. Background on the study: Nephrectomy followed 15 Gy stereotactic body radiation by 4 weeks.

The study, taken as a whole, reports: Baseline intratumoral clonotype presence is unknown without pretreatment biopsies. Top tumor clonotypes rose in blood 2 weeks post-radiation, then contracted.

Here immunoSEQ multiplex PCR was the method, and the copy in TCRdb shows in-frame clones only, minus some. This sample carries about 150,000 clones, around 90% of them seen once, and the ten largest clones take 10% to 15%. The receptor was derived from a woman between 50 and 59 years old with renal cell carcinoma. This sample comprised blood, obtained from a patient whose treatment included radiotherapy and nephrectomy. V and J are TRBV10-3 and TRBJ1-1; perhaps TRBD1 as D (6 bases). CDR3 nucleotide sequence: TGTGCCATCAGGGGGGACACCTCGAACACTGAAGCTTTCTTT. Translated: CAIRGDTSNTEAFF.